The next 3 T cell receptor beta chains were all read from a single sample in a study of T cells in Graves' hyperthyroidism and ophthalmopathy. Regions amplified from RNA transcripts were the TCR beta CDR3 regions. HTBI primers drove first-round RT-PCR of the TCR CDR3. TCRdb re-analysed the multiplex PCR reads in MiXCR, keeping a single row per CDR3 protein. The profile shows over 500,000 distinct CDR3 sequences, 14% of them singletons. Sequenced sample: blood. These TCRs come from a woman in her thirties or forties with Graves' hyperthyroidism.

This clonotype was counted at least ten times. The chain uses TRBV27 and TRBJ2-4, with 10 bases fitting TRBD2. V lost 5 bases and J lost 0; bases outside the gene matches: 4. The CDR3 has 16 amino acids. From germline, CDR1 is MNHEY and CDR2 SMNVEV (reference sequence). The CDR3 DNA follows: TGTGCCAGCAGTCCACGGACTAGCGGAGCCAAAAACATTCAGTACTTC. Its translation is CASSPRTSGAKNIQYF.

A few counts support this clonotype. The chain has TRBV24-1 and TRBJ2-1, with D perhaps matching TRBD2 (6 bases). This CDR3 contains 14 residues. V was trimmed by 5 bases and J by 7 bases, leaving 14 bases between them. Germline-derived CDR1 and CDR2 are KGHDR and SFDVKD. CDR3 region: CATSAYWAGNEQFF. The CDR3 nucleotides read TGTGCCACCAGTGCTTATTGGGCGGGGAATGAGCAGTTCTTC.

The sample holds many counts of this clonotype. The chain recombines TRBV28 with TRBJ2-2; TRBD2 agrees at 13 bases. CDR1 MDHEN and CDR2 SYDVKM come from the germline V gene. This CDR3 has 20 residues. The trim removed 8 bases at V and 3 bases at J, leaving 18 bases unmatched. The CDR3 reads CASFPARGLAGLGDTGELFF. The DNA for the CDR3 is TGTGCCAGCTTTCCGGCCCGGGGACTAGCGGGATTGGGTGACACCGGGGAGCTGTTTTTT.